The 13 T cell receptor beta chains below were found in one sample sequenced in a study of T cell responses to AZD1222 COVID-19 vaccine. Generated by immunoSEQ multiplex PCR, the TCRdb table keeps only in-frame clones and is missing some. The data contain approximately 60,000 clones, around 80% of them singletons. Material: peripheral blood, obtained on day 0 of AZD1222 vaccination. The source is an adult in good health.

The V and J genes are TRBV11-3 and TRBJ2-7; no clear D. Germline CDR1 and CDR2: SGHNT and YENEEA. CDR3 length: 12 residues. V lost 2 bases, J lost 6 bases, and 8 bases lay in between. The CDR3: CASSLRASEQYV. For the CDR3, the DNA is TGTGCCAGCAGCTTACGAGCGAGCGAGCAGTACGTC.

The chain joins TRBV19 to TRBJ1-2, with 10 nucleotides matching TRBD1. In germline, CDR1 is LNHDA, CDR2 SQIVND (reference sequence). The V gene end was trimmed by 1 base and the J gene end by 7 bases; junction bases not matched to a gene: 9. CDR3 size: 16 residues. The CDR3 reads CASSIVDRGRSIGYTF. Here the CDR3 DNA reads TGTGCCAGTAGTATAGTCGACAGGGGGCGCTCAATTGGCTACACCTTC.

This clone was seen a single time. The rearrangement uses TRBV5-1 and TRBJ2-7, with TRBD1 matching over 7 bases. The germline V gene encodes CDR1 SGHRS and CDR2 YFSETQ. This CDR3 comprises 14 residues. V shed 6 bases and J 5 bases; nucleotides not matched to a gene: 11. CDR3 nucleotides: TGCGCCAGCACTACTCAGACAGGGACCGACGAGCAGTACTTC. It is translated as CASTTQTGTDEQYF.

The chain employs TRBV5-5 and TRBJ2-7; no firm D call. Germline-derived CDR1 and CDR2 are SGHKS and YYEKEE (reference sequence). There are 14 residues in the CDR3. V was clipped by 1 base and J by 4 bases, with 12 bases between them. The CDR3 DNA sequence: TGTGCCAGCAGCTTGTCCCCCAGTGAGTACGAGCAGTACGTC. This translates into CASSLSPSEYEQYV.

The chain couples TRBV9 to TRBJ1-2, with 9 bases fitting TRBD1. CDR3 length: 17 amino acids. The ends lost 4 bases at V and 0 bases at J; junction bases unmatched: 10. The germline V gene has CDR1 SGDLS and CDR2 YYNGEE. The CDR3 region is CASSPLFYRGPNYGYTF. For the CDR3, the DNA is TGTGCCAGCAGCCCACTTTTCTACAGGGGGCCTAACTATGGCTACACCTTC.

This clone appeared a few times. This rearrangement joins TRBV11-2 to TRBJ2-7, with TRBD1 matching over 7 bases. The V gene's germline CDR1 is SGHAT and CDR2 FQNNGV. CDR3 length: 15 residues. The J segment lost 3 bases and the V segment lost 4 bases, leaving 9 bases of the junction unmatched. The CDR3: CASSSYRGEGYEQYF. In nucleotides, the CDR3 is TGTGCCAGCAGCTCTTACAGGGGTGAGGGCTACGAGCAGTACTTC.

J is TRBJ1-2 and V is TRBV5-4; no clear D gene. V was pared by 3 bases and J by 7 bases, with 16 bases between. CDR1 is SGHNT and CDR2 is YYREEE in the germline V gene (reference sequence). The length of the CDR3 is 14 residues. CDR3 loop: CASSYWSTGSGYTF. CDR3 nucleotides: TGTGCCAGCAGCTATTGGAGTACTGGAAGTGGCTACACCTTC.

This sequence joins TRBV7-2 and TRBJ2-7; D is unclear. Germline V lookup: CDR1 SGHTA, CDR2 FQGNSA. There are 13 residues in the CDR3. The V end was cut by 1 base, the J end by 5 bases, with 9 bases between. CDR3: CASSLVPGDEQYV. CDR3 bases: TGTGCCAGCAGCTTAGTCCCAGGAGACGAGCAGTACGTC.

V gene TRBV20-1 combines with J gene TRBJ2-3; tentative D call: TRBD2 (6 bases). V dropped 3 bases and J dropped 0 bases, with 13 bases sitting between them. The CDR3 sequence is 15 residues long. The germline V gene has CDR1 DFQATT and CDR2 SNEGSKA (reference sequence). The CDR3 region is CSASHASDSTDTQYF. CDR3 DNA sequence: TGCAGTGCTAGTCACGCTAGCGATAGCACAGATACGCAGTATTTT.

The chain employs TRBV21-1 and TRBJ2-7; no check of the table's D call, TRBD2, against the DNA was made. TRBV21-1 is annotated as a pseudogene. CDR3 size: 17 residues. The DNA of the CDR3 is TGTGCCAGCAGCGTCCCCGAGGGAGCGTGGAAGACCTACGAGCAGTACGTC. Translated, it gives CASSVPEGAWKTYEQYV.

This chain uses TRBV10-2 with TRBJ2-7; TRBD2 agrees at 7 bases. CDR1 and CDR2 from the germline V gene are WSHSY and SAAADI. This CDR3 has 13 amino acids. The J segment lost 6 bases and the V segment lost 2 bases, leaving 4 bases of the junction unmatched. This CDR3 is CASSEGLAGEQYV. CDR3 DNA sequence: TGCGCCAGCAGTGAGGGTTTAGCGGGCGAGCAGTACGTC.

J is TRBJ2-1 and V is TRBV7-2; 9 positions match TRBD2. The trim removed 6 bases at V and 9 bases at J, leaving 6 bases unmatched. Germline V lookup: CDR1 SGHTA, CDR2 FQGNSA. The CDR3 sequence is 13 residues long. CDR3 sequence reads: CASSDRREGEQFF. The CDR3 DNA reads as TGTGCCAGCAGTGATCGGCGGGAGGGTGAGCAGTTCTTC.

The rearrangement uses TRBV12-2 and TRBJ1-2; TRBD1, the table's D call, lacks a check against the DNA. TRBV12-2 is listed as a pseudogene. The CDR3 consists of 13 residues. CDR3 sequence (DNA): TGTGCAAGTCGCTTTAACAAGTACTATGGCTACACCTTC. It yields the protein CASRFNKYYGYTF.